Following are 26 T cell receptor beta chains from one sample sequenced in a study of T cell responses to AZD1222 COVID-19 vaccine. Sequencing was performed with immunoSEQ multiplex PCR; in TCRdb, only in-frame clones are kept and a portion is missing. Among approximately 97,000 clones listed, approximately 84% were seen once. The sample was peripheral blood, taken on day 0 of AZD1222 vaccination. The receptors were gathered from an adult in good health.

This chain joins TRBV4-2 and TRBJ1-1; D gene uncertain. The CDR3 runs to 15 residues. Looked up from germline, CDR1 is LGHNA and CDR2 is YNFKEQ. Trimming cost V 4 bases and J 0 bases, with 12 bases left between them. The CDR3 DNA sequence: TGTGCCAGCAGCCCAGATCTGACACTGAACACTGAAGCTTTCTTT. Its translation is CASSPDLTLNTEAFF.

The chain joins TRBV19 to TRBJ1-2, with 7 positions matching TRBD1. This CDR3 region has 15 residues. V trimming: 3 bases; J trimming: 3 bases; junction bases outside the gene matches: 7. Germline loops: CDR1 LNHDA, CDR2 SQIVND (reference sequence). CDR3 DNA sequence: TGTGCCAGTAGTATTGGTTTTCAGGGGGACTATGGCTACACCTTC. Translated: CASSIGFQGDYGYTF.

CDR3 sequence: CASSRLAGGPSTDTQYF. The CDR3 DNA reads as TGTGCCAGCAGCCGACTAGCGGGAGGGCCCAGCACAGATACGCAGTATTTT. This chain links TRBV6-6 with TRBJ2-3, with 14 bases that match TRBD2. The V and J ends lost 6 bases and 0 bases, in that order; junction bases with no gene match: 5. Germline assignment: CDR1 MNHNY and CDR2 SVGAGI (reference sequence). The CDR3 extends over 17 amino acids.

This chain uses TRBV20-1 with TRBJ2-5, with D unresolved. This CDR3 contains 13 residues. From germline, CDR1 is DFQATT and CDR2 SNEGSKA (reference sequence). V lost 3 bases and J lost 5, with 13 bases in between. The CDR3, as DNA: TGCAGTGCTAGTGACGGGCACCGGGAGACCCAGTACTTC. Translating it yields CSASDGHRETQYF.

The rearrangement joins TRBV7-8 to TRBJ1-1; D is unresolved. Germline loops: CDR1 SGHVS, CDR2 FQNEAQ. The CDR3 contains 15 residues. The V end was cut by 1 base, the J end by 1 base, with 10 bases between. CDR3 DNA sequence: TGTGCCAGCAGCTTAGTAAAAGGGTCGAACACTGAAGCTTTCTTT. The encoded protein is CASSLVKGSNTEAFF.

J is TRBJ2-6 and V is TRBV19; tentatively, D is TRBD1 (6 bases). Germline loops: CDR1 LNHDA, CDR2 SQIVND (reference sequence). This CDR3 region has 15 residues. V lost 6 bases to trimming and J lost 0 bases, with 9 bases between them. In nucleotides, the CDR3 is TGTGCCAGTAGAACAGGGACCTCTGGGGCCAACGTCCTGACTTTC. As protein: CASRTGTSGANVLTF. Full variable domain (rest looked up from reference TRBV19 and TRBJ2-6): DGGITQSPKYLFRKEGQNVTLSCEQNLNHDAMYWYRQDPGQGLRLIYYSQIVNDFQKGDIAEGYSVSREKKESFPLTVTSAQKNPTAFYLCASRTGTSGANVLTFGAGSRLTVL.

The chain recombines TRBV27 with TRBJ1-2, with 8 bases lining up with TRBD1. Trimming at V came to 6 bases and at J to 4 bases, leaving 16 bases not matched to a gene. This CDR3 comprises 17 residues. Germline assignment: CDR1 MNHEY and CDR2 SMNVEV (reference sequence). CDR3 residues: CASSDSVGTGALYGYTF. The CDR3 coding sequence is TGTGCCAGCAGCGATTCCGTCGGGACAGGAGCACTCTATGGCTACACCTTC.

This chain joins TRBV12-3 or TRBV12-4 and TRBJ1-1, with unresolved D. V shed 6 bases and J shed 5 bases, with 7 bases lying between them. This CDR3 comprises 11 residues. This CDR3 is CASSSRTEAFF. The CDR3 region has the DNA TGTGCCAGCAGCTCGAGAACTGAAGCTTTCTTT.

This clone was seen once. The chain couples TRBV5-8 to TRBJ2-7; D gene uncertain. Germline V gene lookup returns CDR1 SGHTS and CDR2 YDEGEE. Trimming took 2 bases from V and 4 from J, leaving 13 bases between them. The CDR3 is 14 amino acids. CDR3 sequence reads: CASSFPQSLYEQYF. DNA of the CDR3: TGTGCCAGCAGCTTTCCCCAGAGCCTTTACGAGCAGTACTTC.

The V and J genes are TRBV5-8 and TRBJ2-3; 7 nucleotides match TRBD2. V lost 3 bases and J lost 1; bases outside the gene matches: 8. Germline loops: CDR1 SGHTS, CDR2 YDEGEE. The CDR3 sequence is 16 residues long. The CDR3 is CASSSWGGEGTDTQYF. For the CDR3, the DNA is TGTGCCAGCAGCTCGTGGGGGGGGGAAGGCACAGATACGCAGTATTTT.

CDR3 DNA: TGTGCCAGCAGCTTGGAATCCTACGAGCAGTACTTC. This sequence encodes CASSLESYEQYF. The chain couples TRBV5-4 to TRBJ2-7; D is undetermined. V lost 0 bases and J 1 base, leaving 2 bases between the germline ends. Germline-derived CDR1 and CDR2 are SGHNT and YYREEE (reference sequence). There are 12 residues in the CDR3.

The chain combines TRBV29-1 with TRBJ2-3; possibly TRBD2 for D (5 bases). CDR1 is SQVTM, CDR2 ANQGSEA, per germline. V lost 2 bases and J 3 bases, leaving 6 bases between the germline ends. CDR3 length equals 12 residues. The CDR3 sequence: CSVELATDTQYF. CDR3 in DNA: TGCAGCGTTGAACTAGCTACAGATACGCAGTATTTT.

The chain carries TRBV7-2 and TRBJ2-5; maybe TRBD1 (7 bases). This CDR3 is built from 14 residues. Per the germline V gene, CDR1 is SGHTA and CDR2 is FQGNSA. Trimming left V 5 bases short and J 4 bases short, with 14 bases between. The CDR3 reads CASSRERGRETQYF. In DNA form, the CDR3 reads TGTGCCAGCAGCCGGGAGAGGGGGCGAGAGACCCAGTACTTC.

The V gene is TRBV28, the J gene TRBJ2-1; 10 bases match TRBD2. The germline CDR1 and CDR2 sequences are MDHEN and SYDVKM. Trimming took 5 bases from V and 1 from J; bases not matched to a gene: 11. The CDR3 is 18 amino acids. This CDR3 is CASSPAGGPRWSYNEQFF. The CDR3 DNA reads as TGTGCCAGCAGTCCAGCGGGAGGGCCACGGTGGTCCTACAATGAGCAGTTCTTC.

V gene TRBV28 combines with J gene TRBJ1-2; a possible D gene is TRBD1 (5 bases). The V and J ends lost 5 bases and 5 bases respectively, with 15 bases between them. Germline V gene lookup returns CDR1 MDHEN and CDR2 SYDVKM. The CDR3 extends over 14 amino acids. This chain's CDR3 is CASSRGTVPYGYTF. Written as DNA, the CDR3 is TGTGCCAGCAGTCGTGGGACGGTACCTTATGGCTACACCTTC.

The CDR3 DNA follows: TGCGCCAGCACCGTGACAGGGAAGGTCACCGGGGAGCTGTTTTTT. It encodes CASTVTGKVTGELFF. The chain uses TRBV5-1 and TRBJ2-2; 7 bases are shared with TRBD1. Per germline, CDR1 SGHRS and CDR2 YFSETQ. CDR3 length equals 15 residues. V dropped 6 bases and J dropped 4; count of bases not matched to a gene: 9. The full variable domain, in which reference TRBV5-1 and TRBJ2-2 provide the parts outside the CDR3, is KAGVTQTPRYLIKTRGQQVTLSCSPISGHRSVSWYQQTPGQGLQFLFEYFSETQRNKGNFPGRFSGRQFSNSRSEMNVSTLELGDSALYLCASTVTGKVTGELFFGEGSRLTVL.

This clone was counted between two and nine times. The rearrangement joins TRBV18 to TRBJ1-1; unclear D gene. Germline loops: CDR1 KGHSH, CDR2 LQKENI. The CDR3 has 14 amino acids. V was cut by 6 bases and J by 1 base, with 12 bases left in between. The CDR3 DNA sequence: TGTGCCAGCTCGACGGCAACGGCGAACACTGAAGCTTTCTTT. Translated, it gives CASSTATANTEAFF.

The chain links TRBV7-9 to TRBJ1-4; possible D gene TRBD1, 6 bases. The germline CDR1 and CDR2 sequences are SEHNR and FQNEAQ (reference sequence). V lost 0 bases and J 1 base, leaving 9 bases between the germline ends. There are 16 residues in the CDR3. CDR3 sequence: CASSLAGGGTNEKLFF. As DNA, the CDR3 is TGTGCCAGCAGCTTAGCCGGGGGCGGAACTAATGAAAAACTGTTTTTT.

CDR3 coding DNA: TGTGCCAGCAGTTCCACTCCTAGCGGGGGTCGGAATGAGCAGTTCTTC. Its translation is CASSSTPSGGRNEQFF. The chain recombines TRBV28 with TRBJ2-1; 10 bases fit TRBD2. CDR3 length: 16 amino acids. The junction had 10 bases not matched to a gene; V was cut back by 4 bases and J by 7 bases. Germline assignment: CDR1 MDHEN and CDR2 SYDVKM.

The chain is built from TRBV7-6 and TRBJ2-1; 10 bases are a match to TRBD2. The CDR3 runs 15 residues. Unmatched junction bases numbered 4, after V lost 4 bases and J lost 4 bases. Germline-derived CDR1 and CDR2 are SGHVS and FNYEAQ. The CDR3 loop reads CASSSTSGNYNEQFF. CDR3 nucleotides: TGTGCCAGCAGCTCTACTAGCGGGAATTACAATGAGCAGTTCTTC.

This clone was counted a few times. The chain's CDR3 is CASQVGSYNSPLHF. CDR3 bases: TGTGCCAGTCAGGTGGGATCCTATAATTCACCCCTCCACTTT. The chain uses TRBV19 and TRBJ1-6; no clear D gene. Germline CDR1 is LNHDA and CDR2 is SQIVND (reference sequence). Trimming took 8 bases from V and 1 from J, leaving 9 bases between them. The CDR3 totals 14 residues.

The CDR3 DNA sequence: TGTGCCAGCAGAACGGCAGGGAATCAGCCCCAGCATTTT. Translated, it gives CASRTAGNQPQHF. The chain carries TRBV28 and TRBJ1-5; tentatively, D is TRBD1 (5 bases). Germline CDR1 MDHEN, CDR2 SYDVKM. This CDR3 contains 13 residues. V was clipped by 6 bases and J by 4 bases, with 10 bases between them.

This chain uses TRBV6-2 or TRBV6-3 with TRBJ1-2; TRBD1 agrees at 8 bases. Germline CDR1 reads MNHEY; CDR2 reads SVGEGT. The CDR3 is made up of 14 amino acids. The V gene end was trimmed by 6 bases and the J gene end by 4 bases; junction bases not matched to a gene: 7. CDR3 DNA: TGTGCCAGCAGCGACAGGGGTCTGATCTATGGCTACACCTTC. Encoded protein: CASSDRGLIYGYTF.

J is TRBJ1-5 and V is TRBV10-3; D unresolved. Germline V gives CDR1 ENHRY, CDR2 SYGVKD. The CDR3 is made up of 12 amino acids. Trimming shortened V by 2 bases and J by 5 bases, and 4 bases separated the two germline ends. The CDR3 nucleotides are TGTGCCATCAGTGAGCCTGATCAGCCCCAGCATTTT. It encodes CAISEPDQPQHF.

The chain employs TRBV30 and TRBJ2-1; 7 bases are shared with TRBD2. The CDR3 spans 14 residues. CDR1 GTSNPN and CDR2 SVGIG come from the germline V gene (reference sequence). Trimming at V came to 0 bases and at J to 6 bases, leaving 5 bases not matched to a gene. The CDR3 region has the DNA TGTGCCTGGAGTGTCGGACTAGTCGGCAATGAGCAGTTCTTC. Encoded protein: CAWSVGLVGNEQFF.

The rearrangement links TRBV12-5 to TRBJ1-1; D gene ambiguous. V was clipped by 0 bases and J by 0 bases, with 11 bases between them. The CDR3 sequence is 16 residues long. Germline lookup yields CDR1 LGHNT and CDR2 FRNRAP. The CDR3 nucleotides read TGTGCTAGTGGTTTGGTTTCGGGCGGGATGAACACTGAAGCTTTCTTT. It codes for CASGLVSGGMNTEAFF.